A single TCR beta chain is shown here with its context. This clonotype was picked up many times. Its antigen target is currently unknown. No base-level quality is on record; no much larger clone is a single base apart. The library was obtained by PCR. Sequencing was performed on an Illumina HiSeq 2500. TCR library preparation used molecular barcoding, with unique molecular identifiers applied to normalize quantification of the TCRbeta repertoire. The raw public reads went through TCRdb reprocessing: fastp at Q25, MiXCR clone calling, in-frame beta chains kept. Under each unique CDR3 protein, matching rows form one entry showing the most common genes and DNA. This sample comprises about 610,000 distinct CDR3 sequences, roughly a tenth of them detected only once. About 4.2% of the sample lies in the top ten. Reading from cysteine to phenylalanine, the CDR3 counts 16 amino acids. CDR3 DNA only is kept here, 48 bases in frame from base 1. V is clipped by 1 base and J by 7 bases, and the sequence between their germline boundaries is 16 bases long. The germline V gene yields SGHTA for CDR1 and FQGNSA for CDR2.

The data originate from a study of T-cell reconstitution after alpha-beta-depleted transplantation in children (dated by TCRdb to 2016 to 2017). For context, the study as a whole: T-cell immune reconstitution after TCRalphabeta/CD19-depleted allogeneic hematopoietic cell transplantation in children was quantitatively tracked in the study by means of TCR repertoire profiling.

This specimen consisted of PBMCs from the stem cell graft donor, obtained from the stem cell graft. The rearranged chain carries TRBV7-2 and TRBJ2-2; TRBD2 is a weak D gene call, 5 bases matching. The TCR originated in a human donor who donated a stem cell graft to a child with acute myeloid leukemia. The CDR3 protein is CASSLVFGVGVGELFF. The DNA sequence reads TGTGCCAGCAGCTTAGTGTTCGGGGTTGGGGTCGGGGAGCTGTTTTTT.